The TCR beta chain described here comes from a study of vaccination effects on CD4 cells after COVID-19. Here immunoSEQ multiplex PCR was the method, and the copy in TCRdb shows in-frame clones only, minus some. Here the sample spans 25,000 to 30,000 clones, 74% being singletons. The V gene lost 4 bases and the J gene lost 5 bases, with 12 bases spanning the gap. Germline V gene lookup returns CDR1 SGHRS and CDR2 YFSETQ. The CDR3 is made up of 13 amino acids. Concerning this clone: Its specificity is not known.

Peptide-pool stimulation followed by sequencing identified expanded antigen-specific CD4+ clonotypes in the ViraFEST assay. CD4+ T cell isolation took place after about nine days of culture. Subjects were given two BNT162b2 or mRNA-1273 vaccine doses. Vaccinated recipients, who were negative for nucleocapsid antibodies, had no history of SARS-CoV-2 infection. The clonotype was recovered from a human donor who received a COVID-19 vaccine. Sequences were derived from CD4+ T cells from PBMCs cultured with HCoV-OC43 spike peptides, sampled after COVID-19 vaccination. Subset denoted: HCoV-OC43 spike overlapping peptide pool stimulation. The J gene is TRBJ2-5, the V gene TRBV5-1, with D perhaps matching TRBD1 (5 bases). The CDR3 region is CASSQGARETQYF. The CDR3, as DNA: TGCGCCAGCAGCCAAGGGGCGAGGGAGACCCAGTACTTC. The entire variable domain, with the rest obtained from reference TRBV5-1 and TRBJ2-5, is as follows: KAGVTQTPRYLIKTRGQQVTLSCSPISGHRSVSWYQQTPGQGLQFLFEYFSETQRNKGNFPGRFSGRQFSNSRSEMNVSTLELGDSALYLCASSQGARETQYFGPGTRLLVL.